Listed below are T cell receptor beta chains from one sample, sequenced in a study of T cell responses to AZD1222 COVID-19 vaccine. Produced via immunoSEQ multiplex PCR; TCRdb's table is partial and in-frame only. The sample carries approximately 180,000 clones, 90% to 95% recorded once. The source material was peripheral blood, sampled 28 days after the second dose of the MenACWY control vaccine. The origin of the receptors is an adult who received the MenACWY meningococcal vaccine as a control. The conserved cysteine and the conserved F or W are not part of the CDR3 here. Some rows mark clone size as missing; the rest say once, few, many or name a class of expanded clone.

-	TRBJ1-2	TRBV5-6	ASSPAGNHYGYT
once	TRBJ1-4	TRBV4-1	ASSPGQNNEKLF
-	TRBJ2-1	TRBV5-5	ASSLTLAVYNEQF
-	TRBJ1-3	TRBV14	ASSQNSGNTIY
-	TRBJ2-3	TRBV7-9	ASSLGLADTQY
-	TRBJ1-2	TRBV6-5	ATLRDRGRYGYT
-	TRBJ1-2	TRBV18	ASSLSGQDYGYT
-	TRBJ2-7	TRBV5-8	ASSRPAETPAYEQY
-	TRBJ1-1	TRBV19	ATLDGNTEAF
once	TRBJ1-2	TRBV7-9	ASSAPSVRAYGYT
-	TRBJ1-1	TRBV11-2	ASSRTGRGTEAF
-	TRBJ1-5	TRBV7-9	ASSLTAGQPQH
-	TRBJ1-2	TRBV28	ASSLWGRGGYT
-	TRBJ2-3	TRBV7-6	ASSKGTGSGDTQY
-	TRBJ1-6	TRBV5-1	ASSLDGSPLH
few	TRBJ2-3	TRBV4-2	ASSQAASVDTQY
-	TRBJ1-1	TRBV19	ASSMGGGLNTEAF
-	TRBJ2-6	TRBV7-8	ASSLALAGGGANVLT
-	TRBJ1-5	TRBV19	ASSLKQGGNQPQH
-	TRBJ2-7	TRBV10-1	ASSDRGGVSYEQY
-	TRBJ2-7	TRBV7-2	ASSLASDYEQY
-	TRBJ2-1	TRBV4-2	ASSQDPPVRSSYNEQF
-	TRBJ1-1	TRBV7-8	ASSPGRTNTEAF
few	TRBJ1-1	TRBV6-1	ASSEKRDTEAF
-	TRBJ1-1	TRBV19	ASRNREATAEAF
once	TRBJ1-2	TRBV28	ASRPTGTGGYT
-	TRBJ1-3	TRBV19	ASSSAASGNTIY
-	TRBJ2-1	TRBV7-2	ASSLQGLAGAEQF
-	TRBJ1-4	TRBV19	ASSPGHGEKLF
-	TRBJ1-1	TRBV7-9	ASSFSGADTEAF
-	TRBJ2-2	TRBV3-1/TRBV3-2	ASSQGRNTGELF
-	TRBJ1-6	TRBV7-8	ASAGGRENSPLH
-	TRBJ1-1	TRBV5-1	ASSLEGPVNTEAF
once	TRBJ1-6	TRBV7-2	ASSTTPGQGLPLH
-	TRBJ1-2	TRBV5-1	ASSRGGTDYGYT
-	TRBJ1-3	TRBV24-1	ATSDSRSSGNTIY
-	TRBJ1-2	TRBV5-1	ASSLTGFDYGYT
-	TRBJ1-1	TRBV27	ASSPSQLNTEAF
-	TRBJ1-1	TRBV2	ASSGDTGEAF
once	TRBJ1-1	TRBV3-1/TRBV3-2	ASSHAREAF
-	TRBJ1-1	TRBV15	ATSKGQGTMNTEAF
-	TRBJ2-7	TRBV3-1/TRBV3-2	ASSQRDRASYEQY
few	TRBJ1-3	TRBV6-1	ASSESWRGSLSGNTIY
-	TRBJ1-1	TRBV20-1	SASQGKGTEAF
-	TRBJ1-5	TRBV4-1	ASSQDRSDIDQPQH
-	TRBJ2-7	TRBV11-2	ASSLVDTAPYEQY
once	TRBJ2-1	TRBV7-3	ASSLTLGTYNEQF